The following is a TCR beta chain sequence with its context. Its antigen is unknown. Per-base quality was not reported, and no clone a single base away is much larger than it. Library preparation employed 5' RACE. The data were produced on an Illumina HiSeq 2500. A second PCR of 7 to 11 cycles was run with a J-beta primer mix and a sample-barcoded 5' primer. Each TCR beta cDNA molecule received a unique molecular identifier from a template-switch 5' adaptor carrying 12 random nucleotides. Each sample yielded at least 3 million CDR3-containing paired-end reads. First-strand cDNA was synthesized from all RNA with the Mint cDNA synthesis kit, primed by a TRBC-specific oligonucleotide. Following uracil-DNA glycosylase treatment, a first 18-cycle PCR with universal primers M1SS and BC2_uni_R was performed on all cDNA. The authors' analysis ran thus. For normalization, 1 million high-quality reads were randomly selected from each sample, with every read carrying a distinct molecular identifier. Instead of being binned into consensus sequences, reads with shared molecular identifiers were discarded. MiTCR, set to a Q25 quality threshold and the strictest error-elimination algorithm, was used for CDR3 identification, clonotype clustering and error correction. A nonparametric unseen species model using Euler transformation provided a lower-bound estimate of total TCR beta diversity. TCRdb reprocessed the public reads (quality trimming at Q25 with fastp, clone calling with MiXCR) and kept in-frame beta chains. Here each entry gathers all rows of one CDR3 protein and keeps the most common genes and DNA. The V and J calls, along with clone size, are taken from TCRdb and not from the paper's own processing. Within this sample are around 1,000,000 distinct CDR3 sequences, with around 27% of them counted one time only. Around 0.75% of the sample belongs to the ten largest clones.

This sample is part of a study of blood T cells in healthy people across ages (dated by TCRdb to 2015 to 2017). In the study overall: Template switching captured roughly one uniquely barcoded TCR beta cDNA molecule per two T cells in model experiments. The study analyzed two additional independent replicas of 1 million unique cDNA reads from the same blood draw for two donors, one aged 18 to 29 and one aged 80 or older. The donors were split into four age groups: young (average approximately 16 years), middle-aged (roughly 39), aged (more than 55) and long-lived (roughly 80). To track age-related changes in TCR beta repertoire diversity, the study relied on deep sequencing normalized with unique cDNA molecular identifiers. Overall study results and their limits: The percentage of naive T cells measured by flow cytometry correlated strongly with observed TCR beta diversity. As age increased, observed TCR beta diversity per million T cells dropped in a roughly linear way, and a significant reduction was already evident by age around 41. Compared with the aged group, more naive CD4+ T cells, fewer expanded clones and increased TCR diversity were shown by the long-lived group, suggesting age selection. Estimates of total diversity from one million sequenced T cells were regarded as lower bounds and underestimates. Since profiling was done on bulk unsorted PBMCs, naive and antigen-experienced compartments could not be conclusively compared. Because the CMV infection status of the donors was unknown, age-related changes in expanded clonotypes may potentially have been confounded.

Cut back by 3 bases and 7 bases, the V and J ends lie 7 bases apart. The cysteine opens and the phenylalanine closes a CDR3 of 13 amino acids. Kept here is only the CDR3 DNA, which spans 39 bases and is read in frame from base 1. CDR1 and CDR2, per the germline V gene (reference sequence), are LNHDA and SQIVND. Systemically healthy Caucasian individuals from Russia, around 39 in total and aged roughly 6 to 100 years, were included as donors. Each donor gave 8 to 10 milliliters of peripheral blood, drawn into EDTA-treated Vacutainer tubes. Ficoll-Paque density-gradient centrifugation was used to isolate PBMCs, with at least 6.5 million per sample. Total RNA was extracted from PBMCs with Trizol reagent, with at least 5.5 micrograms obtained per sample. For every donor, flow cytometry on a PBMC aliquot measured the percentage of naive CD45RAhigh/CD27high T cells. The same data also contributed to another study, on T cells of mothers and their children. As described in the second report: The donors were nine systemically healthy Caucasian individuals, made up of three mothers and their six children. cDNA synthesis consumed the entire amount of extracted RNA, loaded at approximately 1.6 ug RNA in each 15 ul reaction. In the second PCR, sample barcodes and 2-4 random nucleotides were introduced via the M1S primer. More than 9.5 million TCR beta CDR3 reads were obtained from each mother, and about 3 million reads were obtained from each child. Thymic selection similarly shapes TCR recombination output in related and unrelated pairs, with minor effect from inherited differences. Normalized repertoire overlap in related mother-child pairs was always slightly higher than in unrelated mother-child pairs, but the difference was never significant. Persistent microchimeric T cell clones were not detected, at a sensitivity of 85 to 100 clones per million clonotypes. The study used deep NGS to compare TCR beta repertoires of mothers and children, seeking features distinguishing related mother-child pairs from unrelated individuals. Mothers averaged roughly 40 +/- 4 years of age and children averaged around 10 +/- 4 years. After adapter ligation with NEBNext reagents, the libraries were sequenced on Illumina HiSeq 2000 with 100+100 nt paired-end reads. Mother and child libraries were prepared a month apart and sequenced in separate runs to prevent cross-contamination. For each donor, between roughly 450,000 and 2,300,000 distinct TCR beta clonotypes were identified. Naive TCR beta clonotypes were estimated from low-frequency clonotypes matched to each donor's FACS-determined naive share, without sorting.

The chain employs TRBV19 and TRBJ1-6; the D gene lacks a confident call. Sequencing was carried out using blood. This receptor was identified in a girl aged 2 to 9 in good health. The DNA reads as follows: TGTGCCAGTAGTATCAAGGAAAATTCACCCCTCCACTTT. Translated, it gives CASSIKENSPLHF.